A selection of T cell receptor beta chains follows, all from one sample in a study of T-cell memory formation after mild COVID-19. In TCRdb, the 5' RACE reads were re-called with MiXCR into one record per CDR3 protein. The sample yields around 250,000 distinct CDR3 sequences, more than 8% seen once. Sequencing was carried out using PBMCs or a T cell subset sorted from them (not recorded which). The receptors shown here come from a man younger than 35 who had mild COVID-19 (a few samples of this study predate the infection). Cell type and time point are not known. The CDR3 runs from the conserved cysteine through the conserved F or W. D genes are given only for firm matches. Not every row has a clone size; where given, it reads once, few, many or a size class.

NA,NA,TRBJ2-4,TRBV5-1,TGCGCCAGCAGCCCCGAGGGACCGCCCGCGGGAAACATTCAGTACTTC,CASSPEGPPAGNIQYF
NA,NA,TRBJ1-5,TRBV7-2,TGTGCCAGCAGTTCAGGTGCCAGGGAGCCCCAGCATTTT,CASSSGAREPQHF
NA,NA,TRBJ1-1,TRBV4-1,TGCGCCAGCAGCCAACGTATGAACACTGAAGCTTTCTTT,CASSQRMNTEAFF
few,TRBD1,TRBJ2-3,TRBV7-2,TGTGCCAGCAGCACCCGGACAGGGACAGATACGCAGTATTTT,CASSTRTGTDTQYF
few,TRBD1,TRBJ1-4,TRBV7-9,TGTGCCAGCAGCTCAGACCGAGGGGGCGTGAGTGAAAAACTGTTTTTT,CASSSDRGGVSEKLFF
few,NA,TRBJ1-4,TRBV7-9,TGTGCCAGCAGCTTAGGAGGCTCCTGGGGTGAAAAACTGTTTTTT,CASSLGGSWGEKLFF
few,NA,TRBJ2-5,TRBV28,TGTGCCAGCGGTCGACGTTCCCAAGAGACCCAGTACTTC,CASGRRSQETQYF
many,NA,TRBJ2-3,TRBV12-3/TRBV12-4,TGTGCCAGCAGTAACTGGGACACGGGCCCAGATACGCAGTATTTT,CASSNWDTGPDTQYF
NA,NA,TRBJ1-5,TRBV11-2,TGTGCCAGCAGCTCGGAGGGTCAGCCCCAGCATTTT,CASSSEGQPQHF
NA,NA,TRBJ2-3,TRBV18,TGTGCCAGCTCACCACCGACTAACACAGATACGCAGTATTTT,CASSPPTNTDTQYF
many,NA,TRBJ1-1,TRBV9,TGTGCCAGCAGCGTAGTAACGGGTATGAACACTGAAGCTTTCTTT,CASSVVTGMNTEAFF
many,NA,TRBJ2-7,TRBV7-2,TGTGCCAGCAGCCCCAAGTCTCGGCAGGGAAGCGAGCAGTACTTC,CASSPKSRQGSEQYF
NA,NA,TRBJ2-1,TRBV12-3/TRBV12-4,TGTGCCAGCTTCGGGGCCCAGGGCTACAATGAGCAGTTCTTC,CASFGAQGYNEQFF
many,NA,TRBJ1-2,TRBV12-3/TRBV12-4,TGTGCCAGCAGTTTACAGGACGGCTATGGCTACACCTTC,CASSLQDGYGYTF
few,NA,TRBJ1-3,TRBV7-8,TGTGCCAGCAGCTCGACAGATCTCTCGTACACCATATATTTT,CASSSTDLSYTIYF
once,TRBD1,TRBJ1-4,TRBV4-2,TGTGCCAGCAGCCAACGTTGGGACAGGGACGAAAAACTGTTTTTT,CASSQRWDRDEKLFF
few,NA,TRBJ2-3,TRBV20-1,TGCAGTGCTAGAGATGTAAAGCGGACCTTGGATGGGACGCAGTATTTT,CSARDVKRTLDGTQYF
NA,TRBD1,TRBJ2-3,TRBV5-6,TGTGCCAGCAGCGAGGGACAGGGGGCGGAAGATACGCAGTATTTT,CASSEGQGAEDTQYF
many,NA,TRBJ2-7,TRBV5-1,TGCGCCAGCAGCTTGCGCAGGGGGGCGACCTACGAGCAGTACTTC,CASSLRRGATYEQYF
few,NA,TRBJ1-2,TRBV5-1,TGCGCCAGCAGCTCGAACCAGGGGATCTGGGGCTACACCTTC,CASSSNQGIWGYTF
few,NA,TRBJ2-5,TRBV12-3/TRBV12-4,TGTGCCAGCAAGTGGGACCCGAGAGGAGAGACCCAGTACTTC,CASKWDPRGETQYF
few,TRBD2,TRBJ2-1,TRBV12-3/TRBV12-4,TGTGCCAGCACTCTAGCGGGGGGCCTGAACAATGAGCAGTTCTTC,CASTLAGGLNNEQFF
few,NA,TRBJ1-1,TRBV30,TGTGCCTGGAGTGTACTATCGGGCTTGATGAACACTGAAGCTTTCTTT,CAWSVLSGLMNTEAFF
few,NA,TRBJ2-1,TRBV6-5,TGTGCCAGCAGTTACGGGTGGGACTCCGAAAAATACAATGAGCAGTTCTTC,CASSYGWDSEKYNEQFF
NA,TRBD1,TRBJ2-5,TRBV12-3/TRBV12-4,TGTGCCAGCAGTTCCGGGACAGGCGGATATTCGGAGACCCAGTACTTC,CASSSGTGGYSETQYF
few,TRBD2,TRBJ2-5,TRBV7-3,TGTGCCAGCAGCTTAGGTCCTAGCGGGGGCGGGGAGACCCAGTACTTC,CASSLGPSGGGETQYF
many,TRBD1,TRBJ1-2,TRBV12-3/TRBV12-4,TGTGCCAGCAGGCCCGGGACAGGGACCAACTATGGCTACACCTTC,CASRPGTGTNYGYTF
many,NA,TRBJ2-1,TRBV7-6,TGTGCCAGCAGCTTCGAGGCTAGCCTCTACAATGAGCAGTTCTTC,CASSFEASLYNEQFF
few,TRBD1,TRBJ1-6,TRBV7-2,TGTGCCAGCAGCCCACGGGACAGCTTTAATTCACCCCTCCACTTT,CASSPRDSFNSPLHF
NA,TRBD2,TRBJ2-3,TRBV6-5,TGTGCCAGCAAAGTAGCGGGGGCAGATACGCAGTATTTT,CASKVAGADTQYF
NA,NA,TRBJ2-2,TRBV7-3,TGTGCCAGCAGCTTATACTCGGGCAGGGCAAACACCGGGGAGCTGTTTTTT,CASSLYSGRANTGELFF
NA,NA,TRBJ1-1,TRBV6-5,TGTGCCAGCAGTTACTCAGCCGTGAACACTGAAGCTTTCTTT,CASSYSAVNTEAFF
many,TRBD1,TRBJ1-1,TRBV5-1,TGCGCCAGCAGCTTGGGGGCCTTGGGACAGCCTTTGGGCACTGAAGCTTTCTTT,CASSLGALGQPLGTEAFF
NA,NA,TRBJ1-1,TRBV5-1,TGCGCCAGCAGCTGGGCAGGAATGAACACTGAAGCTTTCTTT,CASSWAGMNTEAFF
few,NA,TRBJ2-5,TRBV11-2,TGTGCCAGCAGCTTTGGGATCCAAGAGACCCAGTACTTC,CASSFGIQETQYF
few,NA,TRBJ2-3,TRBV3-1,TGTGCCAGCAGCCAAGTCGGTCCCCGGACAAGCCGCACAGATACGCAGTATTTT,CASSQVGPRTSRTDTQYF
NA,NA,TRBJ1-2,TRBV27,TGTGCCAGCAGATCTGCGGGTTCGAACTATGGCTACACCTTC,CASRSAGSNYGYTF
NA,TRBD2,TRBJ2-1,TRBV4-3,TGCGCCAGCAGCCAGCTAGCGGGGGGGCCAAGGCAGTTCTTC,CASSQLAGGPRQFF
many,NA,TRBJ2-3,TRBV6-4,TGTGCCAGCAGTGGACAGATAAATTCAGATACGCAGTATTTT,CASSGQINSDTQYF
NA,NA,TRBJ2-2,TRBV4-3,TGCGCCAGCAGCCAAGCTCTCGATTTCGCGAACACCGGGGAGCTGTTTTTT,CASSQALDFANTGELFF
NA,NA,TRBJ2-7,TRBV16,TGTGCCAGCAGCCCCTACAGGGTCTACGAGCAGTACTTC,CASSPYRVYEQYF
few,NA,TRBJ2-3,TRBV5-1,TGCGCCAGCGTACGAATCCCTACGGGCGTAGATACGCAGTATTTT,CASVRIPTGVDTQYF
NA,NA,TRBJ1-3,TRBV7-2,TGTGCCAGCAGCTTCTACCCCCAGGGTTCTGGAAACACCATATATTTT,CASSFYPQGSGNTIYF
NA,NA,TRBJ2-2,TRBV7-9,TGTGCCACCGCGGGGGAGCTGTTTTTT,CATAGELFF
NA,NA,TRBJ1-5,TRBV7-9,TGTGCCAGCAGCTTAGATTCTACAGGGAATCAGCCCCAGCATTTT,CASSLDSTGNQPQHF
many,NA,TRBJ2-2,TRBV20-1,TGCAGTGCTAGAGATCTAGGGGAGGACACCGGGGAGCTGTTTTTT,CSARDLGEDTGELFF
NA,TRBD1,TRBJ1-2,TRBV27,TGTGCCAGCAGTTATAACAGGGGAAGTTTTGGCTACACCTTC,CASSYNRGSFGYTF
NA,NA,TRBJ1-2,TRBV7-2,TGTGCCAGCAGCTTAGCCCCGGGGGGCGGGTATGGCTACACCTTC,CASSLAPGGGYGYTF
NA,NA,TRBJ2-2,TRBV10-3,TGTGCCATCAGTGAGTCGGTTAGGGGGACCGGGGAGCTGTTTTTT,CAISESVRGTGELFF
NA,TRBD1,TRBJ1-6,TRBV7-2,TGTGCCAGCAGTCAACAGGGGGCTCTTAATTCACCCCTCCACTTT,CASSQQGALNSPLHF
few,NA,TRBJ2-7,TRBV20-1,TGCAGTGCTAGGACCCCGCCTCGTGGGCAGAACTCCTACGAGCAGTACTTC,CSARTPPRGQNSYEQYF
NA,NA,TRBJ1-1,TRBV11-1,TGTGCCAGCAGACGTGACAGGAACACTGAAGCTTTCTTT,CASRRDRNTEAFF
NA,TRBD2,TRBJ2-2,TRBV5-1,TGCGCCAGCAGCTTGGGCGGGGGAAAGAACACCGGGGAGCTGTTTTTT,CASSLGGGKNTGELFF
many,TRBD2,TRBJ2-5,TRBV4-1,TGCGCCAGCAGCTGGACTAGCGGGGAAGAGACCCAGTACTTC,CASSWTSGEETQYF
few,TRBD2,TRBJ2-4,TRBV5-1,TGCGCCAGCAGCGATACTAGCGGGGGTATGGGCATTCAGTACTTC,CASSDTSGGMGIQYF
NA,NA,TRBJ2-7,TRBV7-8,TGTGCCAGCAGCCGATTGGGGGGAAGTAACTACGAGCAGTACTTC,CASSRLGGSNYEQYF
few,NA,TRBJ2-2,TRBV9,TGTGCCAGCAGCGCCCGGGACGAACACCGAATCGGGGAGCTGTTTTTT,CASSARDEHRIGELFF
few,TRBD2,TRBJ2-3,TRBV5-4,TGTGCCAGTGGGGGGGGGATAGCCTCCGATACGCAGTATTTT,CASGGGIASDTQYF